One and the same sample provided the 5 T cell receptor beta chains below, sequenced in a study of control samples from healthy donors and cancer patients. Profiled with immunoSEQ multiplex PCR; TCRdb holds only in-frame clones, not every one. The table shows 120,000 or so clones, with around nine tenths occurring only once. Sequenced material: blood. These receptors all come from a middle-aged man in good health.

CDR3 coding DNA: TGTGCCGGCCGGGATAGGGGGGCAACTAATGAAAAACTGTTTTTT. Translating it yields CAGRDRGATNEKLFF. This chain connects TRBV6-5 to TRBJ1-4, with a weak D call TRBD1 (6 bases). V gave up 11 bases and J gave up 0 bases, with 16 bases separating them. In germline, CDR1 is MNHEY, CDR2 SVGAGI. The length of the CDR3 is 15 residues.

The chain uses TRBV7-5 and TRBJ1-2; the table's D gene call, TRBD1, was not cross checked with the DNA. TRBV7-5 is an annotated pseudogene. The CDR3 extends over 15 amino acids. DNA of the CDR3: TGTGCCAGAAGCTTACCGGGACAGGGAAGCTATGGCTACACCTTC. Amino acid sequence: CARSLPGQGSYGYTF.

V gene TRBV5-1 combines with J gene TRBJ2-2; D remains ambiguous. V lost 4 bases, J lost 7 bases, and 14 bases lay in between. CDR3 length: 14 residues. CDR1 and CDR2 from the germline V gene are SGHRS and YFSETQ. This chain's CDR3 is CASSVDILYGELFF. The CDR3 bases are TGCGCCAGCAGCGTTGACATTCTCTACGGGGAGCTGTTTTTT.

The genes are TRBV30 and TRBJ1-3, with D perhaps TRBD1 (6 bases). CDR1 and CDR2 (germline): GTSNPN, SVGIG (reference sequence). The CDR3 loop spans 14 amino acids. The ends were cut back, 5 bases at V and 0 bases at J, with 11 bases in the middle. CDR3 region: CAWSTGTSGNTIYF. The DNA for the CDR3 is TGTGCCTGGTCAACAGGGACCTCTGGAAACACCATATATTTT.

Here the CDR3 reads CASSQDVRGPSSNYGYTF. The CDR3 nucleotides read TGCGCCAGCAGCCAAGATGTACGGGGTCCATCCTCTAACTATGGCTACACCTTC. This rearrangement joins TRBV4-3 to TRBJ1-2; D gene ambiguous. The V and J ends lost 0 bases and 0 bases respectively, with 17 bases between them. Germline V lookup: CDR1 LGHNA, CDR2 YSLEER. The CDR3 covers 18 residues.